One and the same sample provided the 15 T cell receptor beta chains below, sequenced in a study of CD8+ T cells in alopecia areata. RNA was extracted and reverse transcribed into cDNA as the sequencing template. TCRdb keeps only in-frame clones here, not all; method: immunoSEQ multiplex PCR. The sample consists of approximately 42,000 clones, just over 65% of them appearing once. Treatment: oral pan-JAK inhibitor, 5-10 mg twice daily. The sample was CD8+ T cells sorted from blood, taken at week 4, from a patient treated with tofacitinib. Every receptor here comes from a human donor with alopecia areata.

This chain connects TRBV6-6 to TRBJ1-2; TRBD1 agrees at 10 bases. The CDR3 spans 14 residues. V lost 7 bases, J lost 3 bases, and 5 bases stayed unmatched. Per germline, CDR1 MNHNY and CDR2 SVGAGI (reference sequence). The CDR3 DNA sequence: TGTGCCAGCACCTCCGGGACAGGGGACTATGGCTACACCTTC. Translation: CASTSGTGDYGYTF.

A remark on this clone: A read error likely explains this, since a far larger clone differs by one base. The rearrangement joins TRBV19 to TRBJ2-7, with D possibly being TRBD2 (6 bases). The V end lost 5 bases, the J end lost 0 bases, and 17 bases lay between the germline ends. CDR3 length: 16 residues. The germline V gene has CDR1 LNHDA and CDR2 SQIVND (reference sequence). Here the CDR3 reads CASSPLAERSSYEQYF. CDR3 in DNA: TGTGCCAGTAGTCCATTAGCGGAGAGGAGCTCCTACGAGCAGTACTTC.

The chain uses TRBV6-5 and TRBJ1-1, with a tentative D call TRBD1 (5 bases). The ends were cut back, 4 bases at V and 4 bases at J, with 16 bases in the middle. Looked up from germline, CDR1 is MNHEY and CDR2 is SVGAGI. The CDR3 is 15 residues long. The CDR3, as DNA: TGTGCCAGCAGTTTGCTTCCAGGGTTGGGCACTGAAGCTTTCTTT. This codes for CASSLLPGLGTEAFF.

CDR3: CASIGQGYEQYF. The CDR3 nucleotides read TGTGCCAGCATTGGACAGGGGTACGAGCAGTACTTC. The genes are TRBV27 and TRBJ2-7; 9 nucleotides agree with TRBD1. V shed 7 bases, J shed 4 bases, and the junction held 2 bases outside the gene matches. CDR1 MNHEY and CDR2 SMNVEV come from the germline V gene (reference sequence). The CDR3 is 12 residues long.

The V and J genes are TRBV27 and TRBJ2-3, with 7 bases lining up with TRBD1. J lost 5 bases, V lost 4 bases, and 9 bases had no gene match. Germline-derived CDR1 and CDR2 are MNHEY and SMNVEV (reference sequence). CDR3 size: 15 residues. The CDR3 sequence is CASSSASRGRDTQYF. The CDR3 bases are TGTGCCAGCAGTTCTGCTAGCAGGGGGAGAGATACGCAGTATTTT.

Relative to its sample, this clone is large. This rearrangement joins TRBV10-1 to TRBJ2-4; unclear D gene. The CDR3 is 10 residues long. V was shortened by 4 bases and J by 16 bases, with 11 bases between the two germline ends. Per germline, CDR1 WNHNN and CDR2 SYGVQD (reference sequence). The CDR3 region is CASSGRPDYF. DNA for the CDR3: TGCGCCAGCAGTGGAAGGCCCGACTACTTC.

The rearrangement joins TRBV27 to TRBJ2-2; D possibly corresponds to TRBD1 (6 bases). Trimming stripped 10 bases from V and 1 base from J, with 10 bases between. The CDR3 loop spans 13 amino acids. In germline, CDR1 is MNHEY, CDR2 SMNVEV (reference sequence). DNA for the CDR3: TGTGCCACCGGGACATTGAACACCGGGGAGCTGTTTTTT. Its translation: CATGTLNTGELFF.

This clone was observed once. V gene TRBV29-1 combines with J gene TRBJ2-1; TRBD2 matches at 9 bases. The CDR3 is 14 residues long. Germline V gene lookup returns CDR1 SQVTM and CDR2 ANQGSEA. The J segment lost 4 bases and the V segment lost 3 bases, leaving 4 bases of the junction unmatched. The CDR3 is CSVEGSGGYNEQFF. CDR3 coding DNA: TGCAGCGTTGAGGGTAGCGGGGGATACAATGAGCAGTTCTTC.

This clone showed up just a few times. The CDR3: CATEGGTDTQYF. The CDR3 coding sequence is TGTGCCACCGAAGGGGGGACAGATACGCAGTATTTT. The rearrangement links TRBV7-9 to TRBJ2-3, with D tentatively TRBD1 or TRBD2 (6 bases each). Germline V gene sequence: CDR1 SEHNR, CDR2 FQNEAQ (reference sequence). CDR3 length: 12 residues. Trimming pared 10 bases from V and 3 bases from J, leaving 11 bases between.

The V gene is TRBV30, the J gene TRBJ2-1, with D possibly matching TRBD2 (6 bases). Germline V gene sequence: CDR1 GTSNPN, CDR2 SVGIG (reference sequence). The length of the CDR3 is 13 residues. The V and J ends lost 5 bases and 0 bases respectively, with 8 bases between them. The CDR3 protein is CAWAGSSYNEQFF. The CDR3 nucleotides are TGTGCCTGGGCGGGGAGCTCCTACAATGAGCAGTTCTTC. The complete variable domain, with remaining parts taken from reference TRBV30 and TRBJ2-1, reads SQTIHQWPATLVQPVGSPLSLECTVEGTSNPNLYWYRQAAGRGLQLLFYSVGIGQISSEVPQNLSASRPQDRQFILSSKKLLLSDSGFYLCAWAGSSYNEQFFGPGTRLTVL.

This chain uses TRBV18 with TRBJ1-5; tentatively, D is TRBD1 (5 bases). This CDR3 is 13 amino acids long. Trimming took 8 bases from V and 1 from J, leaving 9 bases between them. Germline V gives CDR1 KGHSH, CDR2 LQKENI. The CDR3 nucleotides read TGTGCCAGCACTGGGGGGAGCAATCAGCCCCAGCATTTT. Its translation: CASTGGSNQPQHF.

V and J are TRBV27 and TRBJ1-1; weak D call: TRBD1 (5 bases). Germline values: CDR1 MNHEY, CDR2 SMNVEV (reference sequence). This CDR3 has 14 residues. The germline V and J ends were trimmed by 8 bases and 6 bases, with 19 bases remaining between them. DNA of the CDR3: TGTGCCAGCGCCCCCCCACTTCGGGGCTCTGAAGCTTTCTTT. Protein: CASAPPLRGSEAFF.

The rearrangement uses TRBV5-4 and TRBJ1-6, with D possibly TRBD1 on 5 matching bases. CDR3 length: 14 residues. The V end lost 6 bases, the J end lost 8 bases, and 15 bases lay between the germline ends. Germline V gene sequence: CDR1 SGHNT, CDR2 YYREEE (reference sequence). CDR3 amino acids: CASTTLGVDSPLHF. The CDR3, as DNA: TGTGCCAGCACAACTCTGGGGGTCGATTCACCCCTCCACTTT.

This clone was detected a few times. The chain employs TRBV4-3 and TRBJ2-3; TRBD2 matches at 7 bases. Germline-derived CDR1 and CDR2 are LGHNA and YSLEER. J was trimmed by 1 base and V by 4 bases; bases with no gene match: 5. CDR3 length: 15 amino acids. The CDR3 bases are TGCGCCAGCAGCCCACGGAGCGGGGGCACAGATACGCAGTATTTT. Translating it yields CASSPRSGGTDTQYF.

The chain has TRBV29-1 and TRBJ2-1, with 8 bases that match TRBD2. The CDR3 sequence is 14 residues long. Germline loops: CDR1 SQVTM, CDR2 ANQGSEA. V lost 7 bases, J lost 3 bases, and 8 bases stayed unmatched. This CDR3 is CSADTSGDYNEQFF. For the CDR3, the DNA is TGCAGCGCCGACACTAGCGGTGACTACAATGAGCAGTTCTTC.